This T cell receptor (beta chain) was found in a study of blood T cell repertoires in COVID-19. Germline V CDR1 and CDR2: SEHNR, FQNEAQ (reference sequence). The CDR3 contains 14 residues. The V and J ends lost 5 bases and 7 bases respectively, with 17 bases between them. The assay was immunoSEQ multiplex PCR, and TCRdb's table has in-frame clones only and misses some. The table records 94,000 or so clones, around 89% of them present only once. This receptor was taken from a woman aged 80 or over with active COVID-19. Sequenced input: peripheral blood. J is TRBJ1-2 and V is TRBV7-9; D is uncertain. The CDR3 reads CASSPLGEGGGYTF. The CDR3 DNA follows: TGTGCCAGCAGCCCTCTCGGAGAGGGAGGTGGCTACACCTTC.